These 31 T cell receptor beta chains came from one sample sequenced in a study of shared clonotypes between healthy human individuals. Data came from immunoSEQ multiplex PCR; TCRdb stores just in-frame clones and leaves some out. The data contain about 340,000 clones, more than 60% of them singletons. The sequencing sample was made of memory CD4+ T cells sorted from blood. The subset here: CD45RA-negative fraction. The receptors shown here come from a man aged 25-45 years in good health.

J is TRBJ2-7 and V is TRBV2; D possibly corresponds to TRBD1 (6 bases). Germline V lookup: CDR1 SNHLY, CDR2 FYNNEI. Trimming removed 0 bases at V and 3 bases at J, with 9 bases between. The CDR3 covers 14 residues. The CDR3 here is CASSEAWTDYEQYF. CDR3 nucleotide sequence: TGTGCCAGCAGTGAAGCTTGGACAGACTACGAGCAGTACTTC.

The chain combines TRBV5-1 with TRBJ1-2; D not resolved. The V end lost 0 bases, the J end lost 8 bases, and 17 bases lay between the germline ends. Germline loops: CDR1 SGHRS, CDR2 YFSETQ. This CDR3 region has 15 residues. The CDR3 nucleotides read TGCGCCAGCAGCTTGGACCCCGTAGGAGATCGAGGCTACACCTTC. Translated, it gives CASSLDPVGDRGYTF. Complete variable domain (other parts from reference TRBV5-1 and TRBJ1-2): KAGVTQTPRYLIKTRGQQVTLSCSPISGHRSVSWYQQTPGQGLQFLFEYFSETQRNKGNFPGRFSGRQFSNSRSEMNVSTLELGDSALYLCASSLDPVGDRGYTFGSGTRLTVV.

The chain recombines TRBV7-6 with TRBJ2-6, with D possibly TRBD2 on 5 matching bases. The CDR3 is 15 residues long. The germline V and J ends were trimmed by 5 bases and 2 bases, with 10 bases remaining between them. The germline V gene encodes CDR1 SGHVS and CDR2 FNYEAQ. CDR3 sequence: CASSRSGTGANVLTF. CDR3 in DNA: TGTGCCAGCAGCCGTTCGGGGACTGGGGCCAACGTCCTGACTTTC.

This rearrangement joins TRBV16 to TRBJ2-4; D ambiguous. Looked up from germline, CDR1 is KGHSY and CDR2 is FQNENV. V shed 3 bases and J shed 7 bases, with 19 bases lying between them. The CDR3 has 16 amino acids. CDR3 sequence (DNA): TGTGCCAGCAGCCACCCCGCTGGGCCCGGGCGGAACATTCAGTACTTC. This gives the protein CASSHPAGPGRNIQYF.

The chain joins TRBV18 to TRBJ1-1, with 8 bases aligning to TRBD1. The CDR3 sequence is 14 residues long. Germline V gene sequence: CDR1 KGHSH, CDR2 LQKENI. V was clipped by 3 bases and J by 1 base; unmatched bases: 1. CDR3 coding DNA: TGTGCCAGCTCACCGACAGGGGCGAACACTGAAGCTTTCTTT. Its protein product is CASSPTGANTEAFF.

The chain uses TRBV7-9 and TRBJ2-1, with a tentative D call TRBD1 (5 bases). V was pared by 0 bases and J by 10 bases, with 10 bases between. The CDR3 sequence is 13 residues long. Germline lookup yields CDR1 SEHNR and CDR2 FQNEAQ (reference sequence). CDR3 DNA: TGTGCCAGCAGCTTAGCGCAGCCAGGGGAGCAGTTCTTC. This gives the protein CASSLAQPGEQFF.

The rearrangement links TRBV18 to TRBJ2-3, with D unclear. CDR3 length equals 16 residues. The germline V gene has CDR1 KGHSH and CDR2 LQKENI. The germline V and J ends were trimmed by 1 base and 0 bases, with 11 bases remaining between them. The chain's CDR3 is CASSPLWDQSTDTQYF. CDR3 sequence (DNA): TGTGCCAGCTCACCACTTTGGGATCAAAGCACAGATACGCAGTATTTT.

The chain recombines TRBV30 with TRBJ2-3, with 10 bases lining up with TRBD2. Trimming removed 3 bases from V and 0 bases from J; junction bases left unmatched: 3. This CDR3 contains 15 residues. The germline V gene encodes CDR1 GTSNPN and CDR2 SVGIG (reference sequence). The CDR3 loop is CAWSLLAGSTDTQYF. The CDR3 nucleotides are TGTGCCTGGAGCCTACTAGCGGGAAGCACAGATACGCAGTATTTT.

The V call is TRBV11-2, the J call TRBJ1-1; D is unresolved. The CDR3 has 15 amino acids. The germline V gene has CDR1 SGHAT and CDR2 FQNNGV. Trimming removed 3 bases at V and 1 base at J, with 12 bases between. CDR3 residues: CASSFLGAGNTEAFF. DNA for the CDR3: TGTGCCAGCAGCTTTCTCGGCGCGGGGAACACTGAAGCTTTCTTT.

This rearrangement joins TRBV10-1 to TRBJ2-7; D is uncertain. Trimming cost V 3 bases and J 2 bases, with 20 bases left between them. This CDR3 comprises 17 residues. Germline V lookup: CDR1 WNHNN, CDR2 SYGVQD (reference sequence). As DNA, the CDR3 is TGCGCCAGCAGTGATATTAAGTTGGTGGCTGACCCCTACGAGCAGTACTTC. Translating it yields CASSDIKLVADPYEQYF.

This rearrangement joins TRBV6-4 to TRBJ2-1, with 10 bases fitting TRBD1. J lost 6 bases, V lost 6 bases, and 8 bases had no gene match. Per the germline V gene, CDR1 is MRHNA and CDR2 is SNTAGT. This CDR3 is 15 amino acids long. The CDR3, as DNA: TGTGCCAGCAGACCCGACAGGGGGCTGATCAATGAGCAGTTCTTC. It encodes CASRPDRGLINEQFF.

The rearrangement joins TRBV19 to TRBJ1-1; maybe TRBD1 (5 bases). Per the germline V gene, CDR1 is LNHDA and CDR2 is SQIVND (reference sequence). The CDR3 is made up of 15 amino acids. V was pared by 3 bases and J by 1 base, with 12 bases between. The CDR3 protein is CASSMGRGPNTEAFF. The CDR3 bases are TGTGCCAGTAGTATGGGAAGGGGTCCGAACACTGAAGCTTTCTTT.

This rearrangement joins TRBV29-1 to TRBJ1-1; weak D call: TRBD1 (5 bases). This CDR3 is 14 amino acids long. Germline values: CDR1 SQVTM, CDR2 ANQGSEA. Trimming took 7 bases from V and 0 from J, leaving 15 bases between them. The CDR3 DNA follows: TGCAGCGGGGGAGTTGGGACGGTGAACACTGAAGCTTTCTTT. Protein product: CSGGVGTVNTEAFF.

The genes are TRBV6-5 and TRBJ2-3, with TRBD2 as a possible D gene (6 bases). V lost 1 base, J lost 0 bases, and 11 bases lay in between. This CDR3 has 16 residues. Looked up from germline, CDR1 is MNHEY and CDR2 is SVGAGI. CDR3 nucleotide sequence: TGTGCCAGCAGTTACTTGGCGGGAAGAAGCACAGATACGCAGTATTTT. It specifies CASSYLAGRSTDTQYF.

The rearrangement uses TRBV5-1 and TRBJ2-5, with 7 positions matching TRBD2. The J segment lost 5 bases and the V segment lost 1 base, leaving 11 bases of the junction unmatched. In germline, CDR1 is SGHRS, CDR2 YFSETQ. CDR3 length: 16 amino acids. The CDR3 DNA is TGCGCCAGCAGCTTGATGGGGGAGGGCCTCGGGGAGACCCAGTACTTC. Its protein is CASSLMGEGLGETQYF.

The rearrangement uses TRBV4-1 and TRBJ1-5; D is unresolved. Trimming took off 0 bases at V and 3 bases at J, with 18 bases between the two ends. The CDR3 covers 18 residues. The germline V gene encodes CDR1 MGHRA and CDR2 YSYEKL. The DNA of the CDR3 is TGCGCCAGCAGCCAAGACCCGCCCGGTCCCTCCTACAATCAGCCCCAGCATTTT. Translated, it gives CASSQDPPGPSYNQPQHF.

This chain connects TRBV28 to TRBJ1-2; D ambiguous. The CDR3 length is 12 residues. The germline V and J ends were trimmed by 5 bases and 8 bases, with 12 bases remaining between them. CDR1 and CDR2 from the germline V gene are MDHEN and SYDVKM. CDR3 in amino acids: CASSPFIGGYTF. In DNA, the CDR3 is TGTGCCAGCAGTCCTTTCATCGGGGGCTACACCTTC.

Comment on this clone: In the same sample, other DNA sequences code for this CDR3. The chain couples TRBV9 to TRBJ2-2, with no clear D. CDR1 is SGDLS, CDR2 YYNGEE, per germline. V lost 0 bases, J lost 8 bases, and 8 bases lay in between. The CDR3 runs 13 residues. As DNA, the CDR3 is TGTGCCAGCAGCGTAGCGGTGGCAGGGGAGCTGTTTTTT. It yields the protein CASSVAVAGELFF.

The chain employs TRBV7-9 and TRBJ1-4; D perhaps matches TRBD1 (5 bases). The germline V gene encodes CDR1 SEHNR and CDR2 FQNEAQ (reference sequence). The CDR3 sequence is 15 residues long. Trimming stripped 7 bases from V and 3 bases from J, with 15 bases between. In nucleotides, the CDR3 is TGTGCCAGCACCCGAATCCCGGGGGCTAATGAAAAACTGTTTTTT. It translates to CASTRIPGANEKLFF. Drawing the rest from reference TRBV7-9 and TRBJ1-4, the complete variable domain is DTGVSQNPRHKITKRGQNVTFRCDPISEHNRLYWYRQTLGQGPEFLTYFQNEAQLEKSRLLSDRFSAERPKGSFSTLEIQRTEQGDSAMYLCASTRIPGANEKLFFGSGTQLSVL.

This rearrangement joins TRBV5-1 to TRBJ2-7; D not resolved. The germline gives CDR1 SGHRS, CDR2 YFSETQ. This CDR3 region has 13 residues. V shed 7 bases and J shed 6 bases, with 17 bases lying between them. CDR3 amino acids: CASHDPHGLEQYF. The CDR3, as DNA: TGCGCCAGCCACGACCCACACGGGCTCGAGCAGTACTTC.

This clone appeared a few times. The rearrangement links TRBV29-1 to TRBJ2-2; 9 nucleotides agree with TRBD1. Germline CDR1 and CDR2: SQVTM and ANQGSEA. The V segment lost 4 bases and the J segment 5 bases; nucleotides outside the gene matches: 5. CDR3 length: 14 amino acids. This CDR3 is CSVGRDRVTGELFF. The CDR3 DNA reads as TGCAGCGTTGGACGGGACAGGGTAACCGGGGAGCTGTTTTTT.

The chain couples TRBV19 to TRBJ2-1, with 7 bases fitting TRBD1. Germline CDR1 and CDR2: LNHDA and SQIVND (reference sequence). This CDR3 contains 15 residues. The V and J ends lost 3 bases and 6 bases, in that order; junction bases with no gene match: 8. The CDR3 DNA is TGTGCCAGTAGTATTAGGGCAGGGGGTCGCAATGAGCAGTTCTTC. It encodes CASSIRAGGRNEQFF. Using reference TRBV19 and TRBJ2-1 for the parts outside the CDR3, the full variable domain is DGGITQSPKYLFRKEGQNVTLSCEQNLNHDAMYWYRQDPGQGLRLIYYSQIVNDFQKGDIAEGYSVSREKKESFPLTVTSAQKNPTAFYLCASSIRAGGRNEQFFGPGTRLTVL.

The chain joins TRBV2 to TRBJ2-3, with D uncertain. This CDR3 is built from 12 residues. Trimming pared 11 bases from V and 2 bases from J, leaving 11 bases between. Germline V gene sequence: CDR1 SNHLY, CDR2 FYNNEI. CDR3 sequence reads: CAGNDLTDTQYF. CDR3 sequence (DNA): TGTGCCGGAAACGATCTCACAGATACGCAGTATTTT.

This chain links TRBV2 with TRBJ2-5; D is unclear. In germline, CDR1 is SNHLY, CDR2 FYNNEI. The germline V and J ends were trimmed by 3 bases and 5 bases, with 13 bases remaining between them. The CDR3 is 14 residues long. CDR3: CASSEGATRETQYF. The CDR3 DNA follows: TGTGCCAGCAGTGAGGGCGCGACCCGGGAGACCCAGTACTTC.

This chain uses TRBV6-5 with TRBJ2-2; D perhaps matches TRBD1 (6 bases). The CDR3 runs 14 residues. V dropped 2 bases and J dropped 7 bases, with 11 bases sitting between them. The germline V gene encodes CDR1 MNHEY and CDR2 SVGAGI. The CDR3 reads CASSYRGGNGELFF. The CDR3 DNA follows: TGTGCCAGCAGTTACAGAGGGGGAAACGGGGAGCTGTTTTTT.

This chain connects TRBV11-2 to TRBJ2-1; no clear D gene. Germline V CDR1 and CDR2: SGHAT, FQNNGV. CDR3 size: 15 residues. V lost 5 bases, J lost 0 bases, and 11 bases lay in between. The CDR3 DNA is TGTGCCAGCAGCCGACTCGACGGCTCCTACAATGAGCAGTTCTTC. Amino acids: CASSRLDGSYNEQFF.

The V call is TRBV19, the J call TRBJ2-3; possibly TRBD2 for D (6 bases). V was pared by 6 bases and J by 7 bases, with 14 bases between. Germline-derived CDR1 and CDR2 are LNHDA and SQIVND (reference sequence). The CDR3 has 13 residues. The CDR3 protein is CASRPTAGNTQYF. For the CDR3, the DNA is TGTGCCAGTAGACCGACAGCGGGTAATACGCAGTATTTT.

This clone came up many times. The rearrangement uses TRBV6-1 and TRBJ1-5, with D maybe TRBD1 (6 bases). V was cut by 8 bases and J by 6 bases, with 20 bases left in between. There are 15 residues in the CDR3. Germline V gene lookup returns CDR1 MNHNS and CDR2 SASEGT. In DNA form, the CDR3 reads TGTGCCAGCCCCGAAAGCAGGGGAGAGGGTCAGCCCCAGCATTTT. It is translated as CASPESRGEGQPQHF.

The V call is TRBV9, the J call TRBJ2-5; 7 bases match TRBD1. The germline V gene has CDR1 SGDLS and CDR2 YYNGEE. V lost 2 bases, J lost 2 bases, and 3 bases stayed unmatched. This CDR3 comprises 14 residues. CDR3 region: CASSVGDRQETQYF. The DNA of the CDR3 is TGTGCCAGCAGCGTGGGGGACAGACAAGAGACCCAGTACTTC.

This clone was seen only a few times. The rearrangement uses TRBV7-5 and TRBJ1-5. TRBV7-5 is flagged as a pseudogene. The CDR3 runs to 20 residues. CDR3 amino acids: CVRSLKSSAREDHSNQPQHF. The CDR3 DNA sequence: TGTGTCAGAAGCTTAAAAAGCTCCGCCCGGGAGGATCATAGCAATCAGCCCCAGCATTTT.

The V and J genes are TRBV4-3 and TRBJ2-1; D is unresolved. CDR3 length: 13 residues. Trimming took 3 bases from V and 10 from J, leaving 13 bases between them. The germline CDR1 and CDR2 sequences are LGHNA and YSLEER. CDR3 nucleotides: TGCGCCAGCAGCCAGGTTGGCGAGTCGGAGCAGTTCTTC. Translated: CASSQVGESEQFF.